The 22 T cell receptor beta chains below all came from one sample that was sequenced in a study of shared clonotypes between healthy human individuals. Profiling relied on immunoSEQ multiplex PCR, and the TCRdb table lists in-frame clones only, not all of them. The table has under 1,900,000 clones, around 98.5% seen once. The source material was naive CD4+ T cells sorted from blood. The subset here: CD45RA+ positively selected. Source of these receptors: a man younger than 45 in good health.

CDR3 amino acids: CASRETASSYEQYF. Written as DNA, the CDR3 is TGTGCCAGTAGAGAGACCGCGAGCTCCTACGAGCAGTACTTC. The chain uses TRBV19 and TRBJ2-7; D remains unclear. V lost 6 bases, J lost 0 bases, and 12 bases lay in between. From germline, CDR1 is LNHDA and CDR2 SQIVND (reference sequence). This CDR3 is built from 14 residues.

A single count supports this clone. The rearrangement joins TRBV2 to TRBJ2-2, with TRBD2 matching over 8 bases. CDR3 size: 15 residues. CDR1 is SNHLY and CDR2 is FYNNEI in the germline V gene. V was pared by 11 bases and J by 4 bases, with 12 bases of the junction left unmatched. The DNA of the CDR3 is TGTGCCTTATCGGCGGGGGGCGCAAGCACCGGGGAGCTGTTTTTT. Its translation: CALSAGGASTGELFF.

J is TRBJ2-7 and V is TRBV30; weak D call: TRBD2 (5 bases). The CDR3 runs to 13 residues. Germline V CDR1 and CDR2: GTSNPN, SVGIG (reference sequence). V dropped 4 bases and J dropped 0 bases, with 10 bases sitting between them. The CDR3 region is CAWTTRSSYEQYF. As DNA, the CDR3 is TGTGCCTGGACTACTAGGAGCTCCTACGAGCAGTACTTC.

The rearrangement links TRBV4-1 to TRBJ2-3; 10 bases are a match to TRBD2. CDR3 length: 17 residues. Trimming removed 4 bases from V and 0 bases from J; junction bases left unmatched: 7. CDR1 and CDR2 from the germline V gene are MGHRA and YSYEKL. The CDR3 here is CASSPGLAESSTDTQYF. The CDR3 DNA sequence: TGCGCCAGCAGCCCCGGACTAGCGGAGTCCAGCACAGATACGCAGTATTTT.

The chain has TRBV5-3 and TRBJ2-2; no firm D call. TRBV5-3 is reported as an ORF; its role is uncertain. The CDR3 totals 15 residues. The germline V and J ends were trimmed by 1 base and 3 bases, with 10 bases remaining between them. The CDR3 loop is CARSLFLDDTGELFF. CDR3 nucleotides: TGTGCCAGAAGCTTGTTTTTAGACGACACCGGGGAGCTGTTTTTT.

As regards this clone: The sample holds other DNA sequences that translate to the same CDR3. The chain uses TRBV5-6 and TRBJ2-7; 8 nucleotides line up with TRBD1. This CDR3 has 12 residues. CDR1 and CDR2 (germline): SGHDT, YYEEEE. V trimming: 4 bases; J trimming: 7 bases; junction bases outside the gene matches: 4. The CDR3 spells CASSRTGFEQYF. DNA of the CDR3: TGTGCCAGCAGCCGGACAGGGTTTGAGCAGTACTTC.

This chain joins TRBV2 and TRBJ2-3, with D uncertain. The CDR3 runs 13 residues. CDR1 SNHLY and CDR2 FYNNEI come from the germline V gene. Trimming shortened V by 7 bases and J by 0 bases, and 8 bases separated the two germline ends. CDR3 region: CASNLESTDTQYF. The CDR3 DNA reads TGTGCCAGCAATCTGGAAAGCACAGATACGCAGTATTTT.

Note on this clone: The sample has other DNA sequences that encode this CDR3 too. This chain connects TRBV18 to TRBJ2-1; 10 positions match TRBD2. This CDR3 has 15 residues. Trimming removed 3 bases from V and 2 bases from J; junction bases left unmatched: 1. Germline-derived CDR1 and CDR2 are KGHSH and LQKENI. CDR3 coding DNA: TGTGCCAGCTCACCGCTAGCGGGAGCCTACAATGAGCAGTTCTTC. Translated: CASSPLAGAYNEQFF.

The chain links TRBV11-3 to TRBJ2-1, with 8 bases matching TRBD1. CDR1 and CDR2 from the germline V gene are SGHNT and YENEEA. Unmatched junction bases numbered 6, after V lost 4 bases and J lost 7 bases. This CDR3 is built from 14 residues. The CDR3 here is CASSSQGAQNEQFF. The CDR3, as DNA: TGTGCCAGCAGCTCCCAGGGGGCGCAAAATGAGCAGTTCTTC.

CDR3 loop: CASSRETPSTDTQYF. The CDR3 region has the DNA TGTGCCAGCTCACGTGAGACACCGAGCACAGATACGCAGTATTTT. V and J are TRBV18 and TRBJ2-3; D gene uncertain. From germline, CDR1 is KGHSH and CDR2 LQKENI. V was shortened by 4 bases and J by 0 bases, with 11 bases between the two germline ends. The CDR3 has 15 amino acids.

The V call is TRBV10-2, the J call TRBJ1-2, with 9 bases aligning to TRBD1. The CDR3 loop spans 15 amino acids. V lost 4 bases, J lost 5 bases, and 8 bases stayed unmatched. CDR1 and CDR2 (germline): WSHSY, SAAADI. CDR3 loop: CASSAPGQGLYGYTF. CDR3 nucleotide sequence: TGCGCCAGCAGTGCCCCGGGACAGGGTTTGTATGGCTACACCTTC.

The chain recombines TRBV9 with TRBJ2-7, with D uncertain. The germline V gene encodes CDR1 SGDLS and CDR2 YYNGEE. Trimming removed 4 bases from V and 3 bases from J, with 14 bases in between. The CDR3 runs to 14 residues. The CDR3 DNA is TGTGCCAGCAGCCCCCGGACCAGAAACTACGAGCAGTACTTC. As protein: CASSPRTRNYEQYF. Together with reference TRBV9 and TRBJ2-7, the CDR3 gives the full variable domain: DSGVTQTPKHLITATGQRVTLRCSPRSGDLSVYWYQQSLDQGLQFLIQYYNGEERAKGNILERFSAQQFPDLHSELNLSSLELGDSALYFCASSPRTRNYEQYFGPGTRLTVT.

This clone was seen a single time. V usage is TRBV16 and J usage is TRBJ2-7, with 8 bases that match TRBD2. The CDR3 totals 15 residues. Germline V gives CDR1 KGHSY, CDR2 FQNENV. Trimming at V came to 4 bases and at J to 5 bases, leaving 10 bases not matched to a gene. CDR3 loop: CASSPREGWVHEQYF. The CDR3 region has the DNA TGTGCCAGCAGCCCTCGGGAGGGATGGGTTCACGAGCAGTACTTC.

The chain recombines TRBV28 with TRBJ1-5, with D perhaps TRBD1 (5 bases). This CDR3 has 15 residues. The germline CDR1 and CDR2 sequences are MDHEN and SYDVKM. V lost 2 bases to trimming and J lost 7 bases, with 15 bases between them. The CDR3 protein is CASSLSGQGRQPQHF. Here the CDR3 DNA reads TGTGCCAGCAGTTTAAGCGGGCAGGGTAGACAGCCCCAGCATTTT.

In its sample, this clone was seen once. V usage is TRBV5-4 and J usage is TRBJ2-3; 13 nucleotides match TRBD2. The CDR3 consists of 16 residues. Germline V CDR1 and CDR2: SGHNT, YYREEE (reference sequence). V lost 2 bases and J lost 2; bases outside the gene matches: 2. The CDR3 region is CASSFGLAGDTDTQYF. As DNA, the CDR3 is TGTGCCAGCAGCTTTGGACTAGCGGGGGACACAGATACGCAGTATTTT.

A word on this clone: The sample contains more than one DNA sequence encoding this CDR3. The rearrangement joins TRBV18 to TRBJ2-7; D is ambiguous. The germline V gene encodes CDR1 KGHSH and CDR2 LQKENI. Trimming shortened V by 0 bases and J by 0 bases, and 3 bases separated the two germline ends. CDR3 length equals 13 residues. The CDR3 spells CASSPPSSYEQYF. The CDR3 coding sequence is TGTGCCAGCTCACCACCTAGCTCCTACGAGCAGTACTTC.

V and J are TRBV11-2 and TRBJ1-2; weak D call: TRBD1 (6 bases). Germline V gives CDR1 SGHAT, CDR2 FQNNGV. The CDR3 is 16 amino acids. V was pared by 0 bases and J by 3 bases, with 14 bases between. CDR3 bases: TGTGCCAGCAGCTTAGAAGCTGGGGGCGGCTACTATGGCTACACCTTC. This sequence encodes CASSLEAGGGYYGYTF.

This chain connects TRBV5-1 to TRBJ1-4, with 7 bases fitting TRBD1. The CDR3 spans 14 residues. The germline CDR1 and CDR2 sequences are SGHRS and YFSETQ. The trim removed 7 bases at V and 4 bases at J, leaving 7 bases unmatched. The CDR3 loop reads CASAWGQINEKLFF. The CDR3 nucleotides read TGCGCCAGCGCTTGGGGACAGATTAATGAAAAACTGTTTTTT.

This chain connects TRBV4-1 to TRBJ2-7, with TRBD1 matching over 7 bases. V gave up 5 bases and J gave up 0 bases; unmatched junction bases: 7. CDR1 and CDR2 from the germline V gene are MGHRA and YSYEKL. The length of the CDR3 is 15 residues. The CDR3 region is CASSNSGTASYEQYF. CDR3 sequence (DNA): TGCGCCAGCAGCAACTCCGGGACAGCCTCCTACGAGCAGTACTTC.

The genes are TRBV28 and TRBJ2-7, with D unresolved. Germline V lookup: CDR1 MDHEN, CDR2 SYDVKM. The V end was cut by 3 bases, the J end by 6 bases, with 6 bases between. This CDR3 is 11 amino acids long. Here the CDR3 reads CASSLMREQYF. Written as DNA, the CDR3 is TGTGCCAGCAGTTTGATGCGCGAGCAGTACTTC.

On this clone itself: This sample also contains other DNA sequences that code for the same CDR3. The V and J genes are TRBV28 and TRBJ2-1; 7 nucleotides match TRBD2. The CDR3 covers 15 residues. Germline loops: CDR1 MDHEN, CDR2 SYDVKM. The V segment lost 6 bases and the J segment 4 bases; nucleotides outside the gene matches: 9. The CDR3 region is CASSPASGPYNEQFF. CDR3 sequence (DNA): TGTGCCAGCAGCCCCGCTAGCGGACCATACAATGAGCAGTTCTTC.

CDR3: CASSQKRNTIYF. CDR3 sequence (DNA): TGTGCCAGCAGCCAAAAGCGAAACACCATATATTTT. The gene calls are TRBV16 and TRBJ1-3; the D is unclear. The CDR3 has 12 amino acids. CDR1 is KGHSY, CDR2 FQNENV, per germline. V lost 2 bases, J lost 5 bases, and 4 bases lay in between.